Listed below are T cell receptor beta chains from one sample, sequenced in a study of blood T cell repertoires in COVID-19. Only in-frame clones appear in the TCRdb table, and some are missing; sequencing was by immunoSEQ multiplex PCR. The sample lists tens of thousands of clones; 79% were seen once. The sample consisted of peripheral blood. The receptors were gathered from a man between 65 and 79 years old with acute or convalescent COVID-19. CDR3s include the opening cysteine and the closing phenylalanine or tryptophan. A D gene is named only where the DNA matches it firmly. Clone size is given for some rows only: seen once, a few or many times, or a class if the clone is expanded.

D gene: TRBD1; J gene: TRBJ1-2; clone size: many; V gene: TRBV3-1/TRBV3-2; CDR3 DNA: TGTGCCAGCAGCCATGGACAGGGGGCGCCCGGCTACACCTTC; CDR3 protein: CASSHGQGAPGYTF
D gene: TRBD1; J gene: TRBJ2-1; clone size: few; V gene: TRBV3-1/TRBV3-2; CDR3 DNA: TGTGCCAGCAGTAAAAGGGGACAGGGGGGTGAGCAGTTCTTC; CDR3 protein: CASSKRGQGGEQFF
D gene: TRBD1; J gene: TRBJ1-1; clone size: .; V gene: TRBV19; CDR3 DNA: TGTGCCAGTAGTCCCCGGACAGGGAAAGCTTTCTTT; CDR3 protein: CASSPRTGKAFF
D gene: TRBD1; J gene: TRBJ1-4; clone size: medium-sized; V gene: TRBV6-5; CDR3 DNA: TGTGCCAGCAGTCCGGACAGGGGGCGTTGGGAAAAACTGTTTTTT; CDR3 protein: CASSPDRGRWEKLFF
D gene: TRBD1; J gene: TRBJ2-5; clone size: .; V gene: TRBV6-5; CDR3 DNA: TGTGCCAGCATGAGGGGGCTGGGTGAGACCCAGTACTTC; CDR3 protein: CASMRGLGETQYF
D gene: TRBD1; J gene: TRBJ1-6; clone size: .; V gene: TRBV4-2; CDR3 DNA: TGTGCCAGCAGCATCCTCCCGGGACAGGCCCAACCCCTCCACTTT; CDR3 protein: CASSILPGQAQPLHF
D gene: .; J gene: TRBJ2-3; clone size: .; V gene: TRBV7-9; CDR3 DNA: TGTGCCAGCAGCTTAGAGGGGTCCACAGATACGCAGTATTTT; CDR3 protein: CASSLEGSTDTQYF
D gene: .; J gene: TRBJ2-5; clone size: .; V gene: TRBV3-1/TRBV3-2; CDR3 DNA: TGTGCCAGCAGCCAAAGGAGTGGAGGAGAGACCCAGTACTTC; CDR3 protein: CASSQRSGGETQYF
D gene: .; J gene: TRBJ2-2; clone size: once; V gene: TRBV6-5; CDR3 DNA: TGTGCCAGCAGTCCAGGGTTGGGCGGGGAGCTGTTTTTT; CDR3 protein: CASSPGLGGELFF
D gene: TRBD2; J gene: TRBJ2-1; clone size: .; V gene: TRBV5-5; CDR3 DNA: TGTGCCAGCAGCTTAGTAGCGGGGGGCTTAAGCTCCTACAATGAGCAGTTCTTC; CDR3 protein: CASSLVAGGLSSYNEQFF
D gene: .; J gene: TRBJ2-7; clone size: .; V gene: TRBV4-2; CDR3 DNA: TGTGCCAGCAGCCCGATTCCAACATCCTACGAGCAGTACTTC; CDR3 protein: CASSPIPTSYEQYF
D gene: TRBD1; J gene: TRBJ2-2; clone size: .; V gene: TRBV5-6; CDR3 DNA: TGTGCCAGCAGCTCCGTAAGAACAGGGGTCAAATTCGCCGGGGAGCTGTTTTTT; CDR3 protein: CASSSVRTGVKFAGELFF
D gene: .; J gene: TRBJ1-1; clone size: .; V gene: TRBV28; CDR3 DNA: TGTGCCAGTTTGACTAGGAGGTCCACTGAAGCTTTCTTT; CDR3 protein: CASLTRRSTEAFF
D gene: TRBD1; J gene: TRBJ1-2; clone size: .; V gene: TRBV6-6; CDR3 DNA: TGTGCCAGCAGTTACACGGGACAGGGAAACTATGGCTACACCTTC; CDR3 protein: CASSYTGQGNYGYTF
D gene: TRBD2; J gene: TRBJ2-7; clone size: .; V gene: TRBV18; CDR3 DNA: TGTGCCAGCTCACCACCGCTCGGGGGGGCCTTCGAGCAGTACTTC; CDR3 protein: CASSPPLGGAFEQYF
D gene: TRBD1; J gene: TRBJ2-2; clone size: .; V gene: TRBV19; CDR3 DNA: TGTGCCAGTAGTTCCCGGACAGGGAACACCGGGGAGCTGTTTTTT; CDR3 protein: CASSSRTGNTGELFF
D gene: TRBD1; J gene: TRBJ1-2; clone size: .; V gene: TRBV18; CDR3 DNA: TGTGCCAGCTCACCGGACAGGGGTTACGGCTACACCTTC; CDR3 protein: CASSPDRGYGYTF
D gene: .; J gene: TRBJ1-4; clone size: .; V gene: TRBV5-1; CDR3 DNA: TGCGCCAGCAGCTTGCAGGGAGGAAATGAAAAACTGTTTTTT; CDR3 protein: CASSLQGGNEKLFF
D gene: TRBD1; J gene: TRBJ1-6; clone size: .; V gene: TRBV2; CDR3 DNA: TGTGCCAGCAGCTGGGACAGGGGTAATTCACCCCTCCACTTT; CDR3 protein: CASSWDRGNSPLHF
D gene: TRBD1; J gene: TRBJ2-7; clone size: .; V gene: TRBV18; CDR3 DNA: TGTGCCAGCTCACCCACGGGACAGGGAGGCTACGAGCAGTACTTC; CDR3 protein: CASSPTGQGGYEQYF
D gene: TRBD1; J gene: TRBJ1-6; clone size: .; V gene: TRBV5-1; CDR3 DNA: TGCGCCAGCAGCTTGTCAGGGGGAAATTCACCCCTCCACTTT; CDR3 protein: CASSLSGGNSPLHF
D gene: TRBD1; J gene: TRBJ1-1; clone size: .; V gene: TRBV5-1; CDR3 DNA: TGCGCCAGCAGAACTACCGGGACAGGAGCACACACTGAAGCTTTCTTT; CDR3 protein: CASRTTGTGAHTEAFF
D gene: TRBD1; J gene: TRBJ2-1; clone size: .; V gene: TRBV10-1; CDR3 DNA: TGCGCCAGTTCGGCCGGGACAGGGGTAGGGGAGCAGTTCTTC; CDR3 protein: CASSAGTGVGEQFF
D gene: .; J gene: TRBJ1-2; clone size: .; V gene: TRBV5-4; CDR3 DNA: TGTGCCAGCAGCTTACATACCACAGGGAACTATGGCTACACCTTC; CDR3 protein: CASSLHTTGNYGYTF
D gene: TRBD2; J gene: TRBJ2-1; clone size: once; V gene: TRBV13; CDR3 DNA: TGTGCCAGCAGCAAAGGGGGTTGGCTAGCGGGCCGCAATGAGCAGTTCTTC; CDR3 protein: CASSKGGWLAGRNEQFF
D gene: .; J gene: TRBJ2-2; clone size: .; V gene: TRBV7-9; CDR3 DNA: TGTGCCAGCAGCCCCGGGCTCCCGGGAACCGGGGAGCTGTTTTTT; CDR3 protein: CASSPGLPGTGELFF
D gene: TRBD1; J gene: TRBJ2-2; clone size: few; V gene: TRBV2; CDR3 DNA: TGTGCCAGCAGTCGACCGGGACAGGGAACCGGGGAGCTGTTTTTT; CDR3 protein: CASSRPGQGTGELFF
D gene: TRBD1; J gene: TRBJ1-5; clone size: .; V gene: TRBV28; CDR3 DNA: TGTGCCAGCAGTTGGGACAGAGGGATTAGCAATCAGCCCCAGCATTTT; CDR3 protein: CASSWDRGISNQPQHF
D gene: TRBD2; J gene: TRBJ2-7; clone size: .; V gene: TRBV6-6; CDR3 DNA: TGTGCCAGCAGCGGGACTAGCGAAGGCGAGCAGTACTTC; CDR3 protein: CASSGTSEGEQYF
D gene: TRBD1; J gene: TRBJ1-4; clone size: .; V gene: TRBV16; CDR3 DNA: TGTGCCAGCAGCCACCGGGGACAGACTGAAAAACTGTTTTTT; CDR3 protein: CASSHRGQTEKLFF
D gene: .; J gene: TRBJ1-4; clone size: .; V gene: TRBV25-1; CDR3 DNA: TGTGCCAGCAGTGAAGTGGTTGGAGCTAATGAAAAACTGTTTTTT; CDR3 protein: CASSEVVGANEKLFF
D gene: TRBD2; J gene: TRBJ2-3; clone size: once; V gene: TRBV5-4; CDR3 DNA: TGTGCCAGCAGGGAAGGACTAGCGGTCACAGATACGCAGTATTTT; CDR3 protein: CASREGLAVTDTQYF
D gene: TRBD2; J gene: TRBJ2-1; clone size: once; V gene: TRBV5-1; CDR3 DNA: TGCGCCAGCAGCGGAGGACTAGCGGGGGTCGAGCAGTTCTTC; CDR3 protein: CASSGGLAGVEQFF
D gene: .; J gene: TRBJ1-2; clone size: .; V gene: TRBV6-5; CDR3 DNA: TGTGCCAGCAAACTACAGGGTAACTATGGCTACACCTTC; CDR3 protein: CASKLQGNYGYTF
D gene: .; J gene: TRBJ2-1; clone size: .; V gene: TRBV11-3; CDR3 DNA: TGTGCCAGCAGCTTGGGCAGCTCCTACAATGAGCAGTTCTTC; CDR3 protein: CASSLGSSYNEQFF
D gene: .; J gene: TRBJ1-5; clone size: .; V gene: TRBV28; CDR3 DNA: TGTGCCAGCCACATGGACATGTTTAGCAATCAGCCCCAGCATTTT; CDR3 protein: CASHMDMFSNQPQHF
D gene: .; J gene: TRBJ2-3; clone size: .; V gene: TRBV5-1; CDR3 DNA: TGCGCCAGTTCAAGCGGTTTACAAGACACAGATACGCAGTATTTT; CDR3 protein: CASSSGLQDTDTQYF
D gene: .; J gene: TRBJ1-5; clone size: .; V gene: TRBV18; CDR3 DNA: TGTGCCAGCTCAAGTGGACAGCACAATCAGCCCCAGCATTTT; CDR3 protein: CASSSGQHNQPQHF
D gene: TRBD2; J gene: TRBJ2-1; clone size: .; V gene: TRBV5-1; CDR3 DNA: TGCGCCAGCAGCTTGGCGGCGGGGGGGCGTAATGAGCAGTTCTTC; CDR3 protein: CASSLAAGGRNEQFF
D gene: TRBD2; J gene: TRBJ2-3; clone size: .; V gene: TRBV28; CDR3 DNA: TGTGCCAGCAGTCACGGCGTGATAGCGGGGCCCGAACTTACAGATACGCAGTATTTT; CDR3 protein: CASSHGVIAGPELTDTQYF